This is a list of T cell receptor beta chains from one sample in a study of cytomegalovirus exposure and HLA in healthy donors. Produced via immunoSEQ multiplex PCR; TCRdb's table is partial and in-frame only. The data show approximately 120,000 clones, with more than 65% seen just once and under 15% held by the top ten. Material: PBMCs. Receptors originate from a woman aged 60-75 years in good health and CMV-seropositive. CDR3s leave out the opening cysteine and the closing phenylalanine or tryptophan. A clone size is listed for some rows: how often the clone was seen (once, few, many), or a class if it is expanded.

V gene	J gene	clone size	CDR3 protein
TRBV27	TRBJ2-7	-	ASSLGLAGGMPYEQY
TRBV7-3	TRBJ2-1	-	ASRISGSSYNEQF
TRBV19	TRBJ2-5	once	ASSHRRLGGTVGPQETQY
TRBV7-8	TRBJ2-1	-	ASSFPGLPAGSSYNEQF
TRBV11-2	TRBJ2-3	few	ASNPSGITDTQY
TRBV25-1	TRBJ2-1	-	ASTPDRGAYNEQF
TRBV6-5	TRBJ2-7	-	ASRPVAGAGYEQY
TRBV6-4	TRBJ1-6	-	ASSESTGRNSPLH
TRBV7-2	TRBJ2-5	-	ASSFGLAQETQY
TRBV10-3	TRBJ1-1	-	AISESGRANTEAF
TRBV21-1	TRBJ2-7	-	ASSSRQSCSYEQY
TRBV4-2	TRBJ2-1	-	ASSQGLVTAHNEQF
TRBV5-1	TRBJ1-1	once	ATRPTGGMNTEAF
TRBV6-5	TRBJ1-2	-	ASSTGLAYGYT
TRBV27	TRBJ1-4	-	ASSLGAREKLF
TRBV29-1	TRBJ1-6	-	SVRTSSYNSPLH
TRBV6-6	TRBJ2-2	-	ASSDSGRNTGELF
TRBV11-2	TRBJ2-1	-	ASSFSLYGTSGGHNEQF
TRBV11-3	TRBJ1-5	-	ASSLAGRGCNQPQH
TRBV7-2	TRBJ2-2	few	ASSLVSGRRTGELF
TRBV7-9	TRBJ2-5	-	ASSPRGLSGVETQY
TRBV7-2	TRBJ2-2	-	ASSHRGPTTGELF
TRBV30	TRBJ1-2	-	AWSVQGQQGYT
TRBV7-9	TRBJ1-1	few	ASSRTGTAKNTEAF
TRBV13	TRBJ1-3	once	ASSLGTYGNTIY
TRBV9	TRBJ2-1	-	ASSVDSGIYSYNEQF
TRBV7-2	TRBJ2-4	-	ASSPGGSENIQY
TRBV5-1	TRBJ2-7	once	ASSPGLADPYEQY
TRBV4-3	TRBJ1-6	-	ASSPGEGDSPLH